This T cell receptor (beta chain) was retrieved from a study of blood T cell repertoires in COVID-19. The assay was immunoSEQ multiplex PCR, and TCRdb's table has in-frame clones only and misses some. The sample yields fewer than 250,000 clones, roughly nine tenths seen once. The sequence was obtained from a middle-aged woman in a cohort exposed to, infected with or recovered from COVID-19 (not recorded which). Material: PBMCs or T cells enriched from blood (not recorded which).

The CDR3 sequence is CASSHRDDRAMNTEAFF. CDR3 DNA sequence: TGCGCCAGCAGCCACCGAGACGACAGGGCCATGAACACTGAAGCTTTCTTT. The J gene is TRBJ1-1, the V gene TRBV4-1; 7 bases are shared with TRBD1. Unmatched junction bases numbered 10, after V lost 3 bases and J lost 0 bases. Germline assignment: CDR1 MGHRA and CDR2 YSYEKL. The CDR3 consists of 17 residues.